This T cell receptor beta chain is from a study of blood T cell repertoires in COVID-19. About the research overall: Samples came from the United States, Italy and Spain, spanning acute and convalescent COVID-19. PBMCs, B-cell-depleted T cells, or T cells were the source of the cDNA or gDNA that made up the material.

In the source study's methods: Amplification with reference gene primers provided the estimates of nucleated cell counts. The protocol was immunoSEQ multiplex PCR, while the TCRdb copy is restricted to in-frame clones and leaves out a portion. Clone size and the V and J calls come from that table; the DNA yielded D and trimming. The sample holds roughly 120,000 clones, 90% seen once. This CDR3 is built from 13 residues. Trimming took off 7 bases at V and 6 bases at J, with 11 bases between the two ends. Germline V gene data show CDR1 as SGHRS and CDR2 as YFSETQ. This TCR was sampled from a human donor in a cohort sampled during active COVID-19. J is TRBJ1-6 and V is TRBV5-1; D is unresolved. The sample consisted of peripheral blood. CDR3 sequence: CASAAAVNSPLHF. The DNA for the CDR3 is TGCGCCAGCGCCGCGGCTGTTAATTCACCCCTCCACTTT.